These 18 T cell receptor beta chains originate from one sample sequenced in a study of regulatory T cells in long-lasting Graves disease. To make TCR beta libraries, researchers used iRepertoire HTBI primers and Arm-PCR of CDR3 regions. In TCRdb, the multiplex PCR reads were re-called with MiXCR into one record per CDR3 protein. The data contain about half a million distinct CDR3 sequences, around 13% of them singletons. Indicated time point: newly diagnosed GD, antithyroid drugs for less than 3 months. After RNA was extracted from PBMCs, the TCR library was made from it. The data also belong to a second study, concerning T cells in Graves' hyperthyroidism and ophthalmopathy.

The sample in question was peripheral blood mononuclear cells (PBMCs), obtained at new diagnosis, from a patient treated with antithyroid drugs. All receptors derive from a woman in her twenties or thirties with Graves disease.

This clonotype occurred many times. The chain joins TRBV11-2 to TRBJ2-1; 11 bases agree with TRBD2. The V and J ends lost 0 bases and 6 bases, in that order; junction bases with no gene match: 7. In germline, CDR1 is SGHAT, CDR2 FQNNGV. The CDR3 loop spans 17 amino acids. Here the CDR3 DNA reads TGTGCCAGCAGCTTAGACCCTGGCCTAGCGGGAGGCAATGAGCAGTTCTTC. Encoded protein: CASSLDPGLAGGNEQFF.

This clonotype has ten or more counts. V gene TRBV29-1 combines with J gene TRBJ1-1; possibly TRBD1 for D (5 bases). The CDR3 is 13 amino acids. Germline CDR1 is SQVTM and CDR2 is ANQGSEA. Trimming cost V 1 base and J 4 bases, with 10 bases left between them. The CDR3 nucleotides read TGCAGCGTTGAAGGGGGCTCAGGCACTGAAGCTTTCTTT. It translates to CSVEGGSGTEAFF.

This clonotype was counted between two and nine times. The genes are TRBV5-4 and TRBJ2-3; D is unclear. The CDR3 consists of 15 residues. CDR1 and CDR2 (germline): SGHNT, YYREEE (reference sequence). V was pared by 2 bases and J by 2 bases, with 12 bases between. CDR3 in amino acids: CASSFGQEHTDTQYF. DNA for the CDR3: TGTGCCAGCAGCTTCGGGCAGGAGCACACAGATACGCAGTATTTT.

With respect to this clonotype: Since a far larger clone is one base different, this is likely a read error. V usage is TRBV2 and J usage is TRBJ2-1; 11 bases fit TRBD2. Germline values: CDR1 SNHLY, CDR2 FYNNEI. This CDR3 has 14 residues. V dropped 7 bases and J dropped 10; count of bases not matched to a gene: 9. CDR3 sequence reads: CASTLLAGDLEQFF. The CDR3 nucleotides read TGTGCCAGCACCCTACTAGCGGGAGATCTCGAGCAGTTCTTC. Using reference TRBV2 and TRBJ2-1 for the parts outside the CDR3, the full variable domain is EPEVTQTPSHQVTQMGQEVILRCVPISNHLYFYWYRQILGQKVEFLVSFYNNEISEKSEIFDDQFSVERPDGSNFTLKIRSTKLEDSAMYFCASTLLAGDLEQFFGPGTRLTVL.

Comments on this clonotype: A junction end diverges from the germline sequence, so it may reflect a read error. V usage is TRBV11-3 and J usage is TRBJ2-6, with D perhaps assigned TRBD1 or TRBD2 (5 bases each). The CDR3 runs 14 residues. Germline CDR1 is SGHNT and CDR2 is YENEEA. CDR3 amino acids: CASSPGSGANVPTF. CDR3 bases: TGTGCCAGCAGCCCGGGGTCTGGGGCCAACGTCCCGACTTTC.

The gene calls are TRBV4-3 and TRBJ1-1; 8 bases line up with TRBD1. Germline CDR1 reads LGHNA; CDR2 reads YSLEER. This CDR3 comprises 12 residues. V shed 4 bases, J shed 8 bases, and the junction held 3 bases outside the gene matches. Here the CDR3 DNA reads TGCGCCAGCAGCCGCTGGACAGGGGAAGCTTTCTTT. Translating gives CASSRWTGEAFF.

The sample holds many counts of this clonotype. The V call is TRBV2, the J call TRBJ1-6; D remains ambiguous. V was shortened by 1 base and J by 0 bases, with 10 bases between the two germline ends. CDR3 length equals 17 residues. Germline V lookup: CDR1 SNHLY, CDR2 FYNNEI. CDR3 bases: TGTGCCAGCAGTGAAGGGGCGGAGAACTCCTATAATTCACCCCTCCACTTT. Amino acids: CASSEGAENSYNSPLHF. The whole variable domain, filled in from reference TRBV2 and TRBJ1-6, reads EPEVTQTPSHQVTQMGQEVILRCVPISNHLYFYWYRQILGQKVEFLVSFYNNEISEKSEIFDDQFSVERPDGSNFTLKIRSTKLEDSAMYFCASSEGAENSYNSPLHFGNGTRLTVT.

This clonotype came up many times. The chain has TRBV11-2 and TRBJ1-1; D is unclear. The CDR3 is 18 residues long. V was trimmed by 0 bases and J by 0 bases, leaving 17 bases between them. The V gene's germline CDR1 is SGHAT and CDR2 FQNNGV. CDR3 in amino acids: CASSLDILRAQMNTEAFF. The CDR3 DNA is TGTGCCAGCAGCTTAGATATTCTGCGGGCTCAGATGAACACTGAAGCTTTCTTT.

This clonotype was seen repeatedly, ten times or more. The chain links TRBV2 to TRBJ2-2, with 9 bases fitting TRBD2. J lost 0 bases, V lost 7 bases, and 15 bases had no gene match. This CDR3 spans 19 amino acids. In germline, CDR1 is SNHLY, CDR2 FYNNEI. The CDR3 reads CASMGGLGASGTNTGELFF. As DNA, the CDR3 is TGTGCCAGCATGGGGGGCCTTGGGGCTAGCGGGACGAACACCGGGGAGCTGTTTTTT.

This clonotype was seen many times. The V gene is TRBV28, the J gene TRBJ2-3; TRBD1 agrees at 11 bases. Per the germline V gene, CDR1 is MDHEN and CDR2 is SYDVKM. The CDR3 totals 18 residues. V was pared by 6 bases and J by 6 bases, with 17 bases of the junction left unmatched. The CDR3 sequence: CASRDKLAGTGGWDTQYF. For the CDR3, the DNA is TGTGCCAGCAGGGACAAACTAGCCGGGACAGGGGGTTGGGATACGCAGTATTTT. Looking up the rest from reference TRBV28 and TRBJ2-3 gives the full variable domain: DVKVTQSSRYLVKRTGEKVFLECVQDMDHENMFWYRQDPGLGLRLIYFSYDVKMKEKGDIPEGYSVSREKKERFSLILESASTNQTSMYLCASRDKLAGTGGWDTQYFGPGTRLTVL.

This clonotype was counted between two and nine times. The chain combines TRBV20-1 with TRBJ1-1; 12 bases align to TRBD1. Trimming removed 3 bases from V and 0 bases from J; junction bases left unmatched: 2. CDR1 and CDR2 (germline): DFQATT, SNEGSKA (reference sequence). The CDR3 is made up of 15 amino acids. CDR3 amino acids: CSARGQGAMNTEAFF. In DNA form, the CDR3 reads TGCAGTGCTAGGGGACAGGGGGCAATGAACACTGAAGCTTTCTTT.

The V and J genes are TRBV13 and TRBJ2-3; 15 bases map to TRBD2. The CDR3 is made up of 19 amino acids. Germline assignment: CDR1 PRHDT and CDR2 FYEKMQ (reference sequence). V dropped 5 bases and J dropped 2; count of bases not matched to a gene: 11. For the CDR3, the DNA is TGTGCCAGCAGCCTCGGACTAGCGGGAGGGGGGCCCCCCACAGATACGCAGTATTTT. It encodes CASSLGLAGGGPPTDTQYF.

This clonotype was counted at least ten times. The rearrangement uses TRBV5-1 and TRBJ2-7; a possible D gene is TRBD2 (6 bases). Germline V gene data show CDR1 as SGHRS and CDR2 as YFSETQ. The CDR3 runs 17 residues. Deletions cut 4 bases from V and 0 bases from J, with 20 bases between. Here the CDR3 reads CASSLALRLDDSYEQYF. CDR3 sequence (DNA): TGCGCCAGCAGCCTGGCCCTTCGACTAGACGACTCCTACGAGCAGTACTTC.

This clonotype was observed a handful of times. This chain joins TRBV20-1 and TRBJ2-1; the D is unclear. Trimming took off 6 bases at V and 0 bases at J, with 18 bases between the two ends. In germline, CDR1 is DFQATT, CDR2 SNEGSKA (reference sequence). The CDR3 runs 16 residues. DNA of the CDR3: TGCAGTGCAAGGGATCTTGTACGTCGCTCCTACAATGAGCAGTTCTTC. This codes for CSARDLVRRSYNEQFF.

This clonotype was picked up one time. V gene TRBV7-9 combines with J gene TRBJ1-5; unclear D gene. Germline loops: CDR1 SEHNR, CDR2 FQNEAQ (reference sequence). The CDR3 runs 17 residues. V was pared by 1 base and J by 2 bases, with 15 bases between. CDR3 in amino acids: CASSLDRAGSGNQPQHF. CDR3 nucleotides: TGTGCCAGCAGCTTAGATAGGGCAGGCTCAGGCAATCAGCCCCAGCATTTT.

In this sample, this clonotype turned up many times. The rearrangement uses TRBV10-2 and TRBJ2-1, with a weak D call TRBD2 (5 bases). There are 14 residues in the CDR3. V lost 1 base, J lost 8 bases, and 12 bases lay in between. Germline V gene lookup returns CDR1 WSHSY and CDR2 SAAADI. CDR3 bases: TGCGCCAGCAGTGAGTTCGGGATTATAGATGAGCAGTTCTTC. This gives the protein CASSEFGIIDEQFF.

The sample holds a few counts of this clonotype. V gene TRBV6-1 combines with J gene TRBJ2-4; D is ambiguous. Trimming stripped 5 bases from V and 2 bases from J, with 10 bases between. Germline V lookup: CDR1 MNHNS, CDR2 SASEGT. This CDR3 spans 14 amino acids. The DNA for the CDR3 is TGTGCCAGCAGTAGAACAGCGCCCAAAAACATTCAGTACTTC. Protein product: CASSRTAPKNIQYF.

This clonotype has a count of ten or more. The chain joins TRBV7-8 to TRBJ2-2, with D maybe TRBD1 (6 bases). The V end was cut by 5 bases, the J end by 7 bases, with 14 bases between. This CDR3 region has 14 residues. The V gene's germline CDR1 is SGHVS and CDR2 FQNEAQ. This CDR3 is CASSRQTGHGELFF. The CDR3 DNA sequence: TGTGCCAGCAGCCGCCAAACAGGGCACGGGGAGCTGTTTTTT. Drawing the rest from reference TRBV7-8 and TRBJ2-2, the complete variable domain is GAGVSQSPRYKVAKRGQDVALRCDPISGHVSLFWYQQALGQGPEFLTYFQNEAQLDKSGLPSDRFFAERPEGSVSTLKIQRTQQEDSAVYLCASSRQTGHGELFFGEGSRLTVL.